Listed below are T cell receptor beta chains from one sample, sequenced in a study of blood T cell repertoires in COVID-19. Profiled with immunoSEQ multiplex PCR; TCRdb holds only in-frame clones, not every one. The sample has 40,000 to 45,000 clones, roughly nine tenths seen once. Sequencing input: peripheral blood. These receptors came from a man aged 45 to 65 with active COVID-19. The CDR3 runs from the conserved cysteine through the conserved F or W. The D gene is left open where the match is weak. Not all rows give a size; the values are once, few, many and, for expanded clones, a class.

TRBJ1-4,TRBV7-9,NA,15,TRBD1,CASSLKMTGGEKLFF,TGTGCCAGCAGCTTAAAAATGACAGGGGGGGAAAAACTGTTTTTT
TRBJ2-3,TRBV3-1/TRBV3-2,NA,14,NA,CASSQANRADTQYF,TGTGCCAGCAGCCAAGCCAACAGGGCAGATACGCAGTATTTT
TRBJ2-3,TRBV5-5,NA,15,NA,CASSGLDPSTDTQYF,TGTGCCAGCAGCGGGCTGGATCCGAGCACAGATACGCAGTATTTT
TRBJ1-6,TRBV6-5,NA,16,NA,CASSYPVDGGNSPLHF,TGTGCCAGCAGTTACCCGGTCGACGGAGGAAATTCACCCCTCCACTTT
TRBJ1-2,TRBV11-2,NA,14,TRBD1,CASSDRGLNYGYTF,TGTGCCAGCAGCGACAGGGGTCTAAACTATGGCTACACCTTC
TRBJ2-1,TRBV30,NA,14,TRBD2,CAWSVAGGIDEQFF,TGTGCCTGGAGTGTAGCGGGAGGGATTGATGAGCAGTTCTTC
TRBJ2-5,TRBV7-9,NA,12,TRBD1,CATSGQEETQYF,TGTGCCACATCCGGACAGGAAGAGACCCAGTACTTC
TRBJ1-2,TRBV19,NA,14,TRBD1,CASSSTGGAAGYTF,TGTGCCAGTAGTAGCACAGGGGGAGCGGCCGGCTACACCTTC
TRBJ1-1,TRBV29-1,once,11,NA,CSVAGDTEAFF,TGCAGCGTTGCAGGGGACACTGAAGCTTTCTTT
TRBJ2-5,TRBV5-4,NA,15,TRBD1,CASSSNDRAQETQYF,TGTGCCAGCAGCTCGAATGACAGGGCGCAAGAGACCCAGTACTTC
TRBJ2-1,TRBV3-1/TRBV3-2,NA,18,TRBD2,CASSQVLLGLAGSNEQFF,TGTGCCAGCAGCCAAGTTCTTCTGGGGCTAGCGGGGTCCAATGAGCAGTTCTTC
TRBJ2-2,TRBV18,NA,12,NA,CASSPPSRELFF,TGTGCCAGCTCACCCCCGAGTCGGGAGCTGTTTTTT
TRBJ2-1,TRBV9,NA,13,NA,CASSVVSLGEQFF,TGTGCCAGCAGCGTAGTCTCTCTCGGGGAGCAGTTCTTC
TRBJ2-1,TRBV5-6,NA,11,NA,CASSTGNFEFF,TGTGCCAGCAGCACGGGGAATTTTGAGTTCTTC
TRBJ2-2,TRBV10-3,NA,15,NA,CAITSQNPNTGELFF,TGTGCCATCACCTCACAGAATCCGAACACCGGGGAGCTGTTTTTT
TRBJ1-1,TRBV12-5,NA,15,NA,CASGLPRTTRTEAFF,TGTGCTAGTGGTTTGCCTCGGACCACTAGGACTGAAGCTTTCTTT
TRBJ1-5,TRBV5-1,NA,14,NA,CASSPGDGNQPQHF,TGCGCCAGCAGCCCGGGAGATGGCAATCAGCCCCAGCATTTT
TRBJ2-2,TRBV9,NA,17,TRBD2,CASSGGLAGGRDGELFF,TGTGCCAGCAGCGGCGGACTAGCGGGAGGGCGTGACGGGGAGCTGTTTTTT
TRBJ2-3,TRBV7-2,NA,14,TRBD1,CASSRGQGTDTQYF,TGTGCCAGCAGCCGTGGACAGGGAACAGATACGCAGTATTTT
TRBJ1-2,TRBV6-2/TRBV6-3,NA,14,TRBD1,CASSLQGEYRGYTF,TGTGCCAGCAGTCTTCAGGGGGAGTATCGTGGCTACACCTTC